The 17 T cell receptor beta chains in this list originate from one sample, sequenced in a study of blood T cell repertoires in COVID-19. Data came from immunoSEQ multiplex PCR; TCRdb stores just in-frame clones and leaves some out. The sample contains more than 75,000 clones, under 90% of which appear only once. Sequencing input: peripheral blood. The receptors were sampled from a woman aged 70 to 79 with acute or convalescent COVID-19.

The J gene is TRBJ2-5, the V gene TRBV3-1 (or the pseudogene TRBV3-2); 10 bases line up with TRBD2. The CDR3 contains 16 residues. The germline gives CDR1 LGHDT, CDR2 YNNKEL (reference sequence). With V trimmed by 0 bases and J by 3 bases, 4 bases remained unmatched. This CDR3 reads CASSQEEREGKETQYF. For the CDR3, the DNA is TGTGCCAGCAGCCAAGAGGAGCGGGAGGGTAAAGAGACCCAGTACTTC.

In its sample, this clone was seen once. V gene TRBV3-1 (or the pseudogene TRBV3-2) combines with J gene TRBJ2-3; 14 bases are shared with TRBD2. There are 18 residues in the CDR3. In germline, CDR1 is LGHDT, CDR2 YNNKEL (reference sequence). V lost 0 bases and J lost 5; bases outside the gene matches: 7. In DNA form, the CDR3 reads TGTGCCAGCAGCCAAGAGACGACTAGCGGGAGGGCCATAGATACGCAGTATTTT. Translating it yields CASSQETTSGRAIDTQYF.

The gene calls are TRBV6-2 or TRBV6-3 and TRBJ2-1, with no clear D. V was cut by 2 bases and J by 8 bases, with 16 bases left in between. The CDR3 extends over 15 amino acids. Germline CDR1 MNHEY, CDR2 SVGEGT. The CDR3 DNA follows: TGTGCCAGCAGTTACCCGAGACTCGAAGGCGATGAGCAGTTCTTC. As protein: CASSYPRLEGDEQFF.

The CDR3 sequence is CSASGTSLLQETQYF. The CDR3 bases are TGCAGTGCTAGTGGGACTTCATTATTACAAGAGACCCAGTACTTC. This sequence joins TRBV20-1 and TRBJ2-5, with D tentatively TRBD2 (6 bases). Germline V gene lookup returns CDR1 DFQATT and CDR2 SNEGSKA (reference sequence). This CDR3 is built from 15 residues. V was cut by 3 bases and J by 2 bases, with 16 bases left in between.

V gene TRBV5-1 combines with J gene TRBJ1-1; D is possibly TRBD1 (5 bases). Trimming took 7 bases from V and 1 from J, leaving 14 bases between them. Per the germline V gene, CDR1 is SGHRS and CDR2 is YFSETQ. The CDR3 contains 14 residues. The CDR3 spells CASQRGPGNTEAFF. CDR3 sequence (DNA): TGCGCCAGCCAGCGGGGCCCCGGGAACACTGAAGCTTTCTTT.

This clone was recorded only once. V is TRBV5-3 and J is TRBJ1-1, with D tentatively TRBD1 (5 bases). TRBV5-3 is labeled an ORF, and its function is uncertain. Deletions cut 7 bases from V and 0 bases from J, with 10 bases between. The length of the CDR3 is 13 residues. CDR3 in amino acids: CARVTDLNTEAFF. The DNA for the CDR3 is TGTGCCAGAGTGACAGACTTGAACACTGAAGCTTTCTTT.

The gene calls are TRBV5-8 and TRBJ1-3; no firm D call. V lost 9 bases and J 2 bases, leaving 18 bases between the germline ends. This CDR3 contains 15 residues. The V gene's germline CDR1 is SGHTS and CDR2 YDEGEE. CDR3 protein: CANPRPTLAGNTIYF. The CDR3 nucleotides read TGTGCCAACCCCAGGCCGACACTCGCTGGAAACACCATATATTTT.

The chain has TRBV27 and TRBJ2-7, with a tentative D call TRBD2 (6 bases). Germline loops: CDR1 MNHEY, CDR2 SMNVEV (reference sequence). V was pared by 5 bases and J by 7 bases, with 21 bases between. CDR3 size: 15 residues. Here the CDR3 reads CASSPRAGTPGEQYV. CDR3 DNA: TGTGCCAGCAGTCCCCGAGCGGGCACGCCGGGAGAGCAGTACGTC.

The CDR3 region is CASSLSDRGETQYF. The DNA for the CDR3 is TGTGCCAGCAGTTTAAGCGACAGGGGAGAGACCCAGTACTTC. V and J are TRBV28 and TRBJ2-5, with 8 bases lining up with TRBD1. Germline V lookup: CDR1 MDHEN, CDR2 SYDVKM. V was pared by 2 bases and J by 4 bases, with 3 bases of the junction left unmatched. CDR3 length: 14 amino acids.

A single count supports this clone. This rearrangement joins TRBV29-1 to TRBJ1-1, with TRBD1 matching 8 bases. The V segment lost 8 bases and the J segment 8 bases; nucleotides outside the gene matches: 4. Per the germline V gene, CDR1 is SQVTM and CDR2 is ANQGSEA. The CDR3 sequence is 10 residues long. This CDR3 is CSTWTGEAFF. The CDR3 coding sequence is TGCAGCACATGGACAGGGGAAGCTTTCTTT.

V usage is TRBV5-4 and J usage is TRBJ2-2; 9 nucleotides agree with TRBD2. The CDR3 has 17 amino acids. The germline V gene encodes CDR1 SGHNT and CDR2 YYREEE (reference sequence). Trimming took 0 bases from V and 1 from J; bases not matched to a gene: 4. The CDR3 DNA sequence: TGTGCCAGCAGCTTGGCGAAAGCGGGAGGGAACACCGGGGAGCTGTTTTTT. Its translation is CASSLAKAGGNTGELFF. The full variable domain, rest sourced from reference TRBV5-4 and TRBJ2-2, is ETGVTQSPTHLIKTRGQQVTLRCSSQSGHNTVSWYQQALGQGPQFIFQYYREEENGRGNFPPRFSGLQFPNYSSELNVNALELDDSALYLCASSLAKAGGNTGELFFGEGSRLTVL.

The chain links TRBV6-4 to TRBJ2-7; 10 bases fit TRBD2. The CDR3 has 13 residues. The V segment lost 10 bases and the J segment 6 bases; nucleotides outside the gene matches: 9. The germline CDR1 and CDR2 sequences are MRHNA and SNTAGT. The CDR3 sequence: CATPLAGVSEQYV. In nucleotides, the CDR3 is TGTGCCACTCCCCTAGCGGGAGTCAGCGAGCAGTACGTC.

This chain's CDR3 is CASSIGIMARDLNTGELFF. CDR3 sequence (DNA): TGTGCCAGTAGTATAGGGATTATGGCGAGGGATCTGAACACCGGGGAGCTGTTTTTT. The gene calls are TRBV19 and TRBJ2-2; possibly TRBD2 for D (5 bases). The CDR3 consists of 19 residues. V was pared by 1 base and J by 1 base, with 19 bases between. Looked up from germline, CDR1 is LNHDA and CDR2 is SQIVND (reference sequence).

The chain joins TRBV7-9 to TRBJ2-2, with 13 positions matching TRBD2. The length of the CDR3 is 17 residues. V was clipped by 7 bases and J by 4 bases; unmatched bases: 9. The germline V gene encodes CDR1 SEHNR and CDR2 FQNEAQ (reference sequence). This CDR3 reads CASNTRLAGGRTGELFF. The DNA of the CDR3 is TGTGCCAGCAACACCCGACTAGCGGGAGGCCGCACCGGGGAGCTGTTTTTT.

The rearrangement joins TRBV11-2 to TRBJ1-3; D ambiguous. Germline V lookup: CDR1 SGHAT, CDR2 FQNNGV. This CDR3 has 16 amino acids. V was clipped by 5 bases and J by 4 bases, with 18 bases between them. The CDR3 sequence: CASSPSGRGWGNTIYF. In nucleotides, the CDR3 is TGTGCCAGCAGCCCGTCCGGACGGGGTTGGGGAAACACCATATATTTT.

V gene TRBV2 combines with J gene TRBJ2-4, with D uncertain. Germline V lookup: CDR1 SNHLY, CDR2 FYNNEI. V shed 5 bases and J shed 3 bases, with 14 bases lying between them. CDR3 length equals 15 residues. In DNA, the CDR3 is TGTGCCAGCAGTTCACAGTCTTTTGGCAAAAACATTCAGTACTTC. Translation: CASSSQSFGKNIQYF.

The chain carries TRBV6-5 and TRBJ1-1, with D possibly TRBD1 on 5 matching bases. Per germline, CDR1 MNHEY and CDR2 SVGAGI. CDR3 length: 15 residues. The V and J ends lost 3 bases and 2 bases respectively, with 13 bases between them. The CDR3 DNA reads TGTGCCAGCAGTTATCGCTTCGGGGGAAACACTGAAGCTTTCTTT. It yields the protein CASSYRFGGNTEAFF.